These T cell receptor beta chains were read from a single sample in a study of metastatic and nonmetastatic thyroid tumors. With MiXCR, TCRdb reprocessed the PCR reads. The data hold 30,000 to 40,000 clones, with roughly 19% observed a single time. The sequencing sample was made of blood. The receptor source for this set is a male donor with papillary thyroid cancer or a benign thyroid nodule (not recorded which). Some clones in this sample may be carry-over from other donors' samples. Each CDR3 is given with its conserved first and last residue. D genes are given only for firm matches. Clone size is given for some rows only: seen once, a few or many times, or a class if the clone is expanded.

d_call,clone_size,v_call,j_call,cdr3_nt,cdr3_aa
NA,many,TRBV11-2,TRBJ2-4,TGTGCCAGCAGCTTAGTAACTAGTGGAGTCGGCATTCAGTACTTC,CASSLVTSGVGIQYF
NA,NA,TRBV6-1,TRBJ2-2,TGTGCCAGCAACCCTCAGGTCGGGGAGCTGTTTTTT,CASNPQVGELFF
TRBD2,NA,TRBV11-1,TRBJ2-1,TGTGCCAGCAGGATAAGCGGGAGGGCGTCGGATGAGCAGTTCTTC,CASRISGRASDEQFF
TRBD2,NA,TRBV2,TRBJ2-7,TGTGCCAGCAGAGCGGGGTCTCCCTACGAGCAGTACTTC,CASRAGSPYEQYF
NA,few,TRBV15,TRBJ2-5,TGTGCCACCAGCAGAGATCGTCCCCACCAAGAGACCCAGTACTTC,CATSRDRPHQETQYF
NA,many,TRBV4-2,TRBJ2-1,TGTGCCAGCAGCCACGGCCGGAGTGACAATGAGCAGTTCTTC,CASSHGRSDNEQFF
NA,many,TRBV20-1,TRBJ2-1,TGCAGTGCTAGAAACATTGACAGAAACAATGAGCAGTTCTTC,CSARNIDRNNEQFF
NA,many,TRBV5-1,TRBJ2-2,TGCGCCAGCAGCTTGTCCCTAGCAGGAACCGGGGAGCTGTTTTTT,CASSLSLAGTGELFF
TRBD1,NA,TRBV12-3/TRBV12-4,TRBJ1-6,TGTGCCAGCATCTCGGGACAGGGGGTATATTCACCCCTCCACTTT,CASISGQGVYSPLHF
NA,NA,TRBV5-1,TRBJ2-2,TGCGCCAGCAGCGCCGGACTAGGGGGGACCGGGGAGCTGTTTTTT,CASSAGLGGTGELFF
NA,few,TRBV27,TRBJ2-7,TGTGCCAGCAGTCCATCAGGGGGGGGAACCTACGAGCAGTACTTC,CASSPSGGGTYEQYF
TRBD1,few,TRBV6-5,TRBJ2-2,TGTGCCAGCAGTTACTCGACAGGGGGCGGCGGGGAGCTGTTTTTT,CASSYSTGGGGELFF
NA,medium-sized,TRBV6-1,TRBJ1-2,TGTGCCAGCAGCCCGGGGCAGGGTAATGGCTACACCTTC,CASSPGQGNGYTF
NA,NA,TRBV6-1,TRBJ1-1,TGTGCCAGCAGTGAAGCCCCGCAGTCACAGGAGAACACTGAAGCTTTCTTT,CASSEAPQSQENTEAFF
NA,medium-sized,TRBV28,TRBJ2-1,TGTGCCAGCAGTTTTAAGGCGGGACGTAGCTCCTACAATGAGCAGTTCTTC,CASSFKAGRSSYNEQFF
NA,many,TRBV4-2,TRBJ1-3,TGTGCCAGCAGCCAGGCAGAAGGGGCAACGTCTGGAAACACCATATATTTT,CASSQAEGATSGNTIYF
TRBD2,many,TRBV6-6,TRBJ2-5,TGTGCCAGCAGTTACGACAGGCGGGGGGTTCAAGAGACCCAGTACTTC,CASSYDRRGVQETQYF
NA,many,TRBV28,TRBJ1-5,TGTGCCAGCAGCCTCCGATCGAATCAGCCCCAGCATTTT,CASSLRSNQPQHF
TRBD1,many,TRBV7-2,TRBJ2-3,TGTGCCAGCAGCTTCAGCCAGGGGGCAGATACGCAGTATTTT,CASSFSQGADTQYF
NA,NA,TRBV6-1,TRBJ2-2,TGTGCCAGCAGTGCGATGTCACTGGAGCTGTTTTTT,CASSAMSLELFF
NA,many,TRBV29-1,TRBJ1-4,TGCAGCGTTGTTGGGGGGGATGAAAAACTGTTTTTT,CSVVGGDEKLFF
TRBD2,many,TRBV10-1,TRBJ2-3,TGCGCCAGCAGCGAGCCACTAGCGGGAGGTCTCGATACAGATACGCAGTATTTT,CASSEPLAGGLDTDTQYF
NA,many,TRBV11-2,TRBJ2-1,TGTGCCAGCAGCTTAGGGGGGACATCCTCCTACAATGAGCAGTTCTTC,CASSLGGTSSYNEQFF
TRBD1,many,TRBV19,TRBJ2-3,TGTGCCAGTAATGAAAACAGGGGGGTGTACACAGATACGCAGTATTTT,CASNENRGVYTDTQYF
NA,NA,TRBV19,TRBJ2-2,TGTGCCACCTCCGTTGGGCAGGGGCGTTCTAGCGACACCGGGGAGCTGTTTTTT,CATSVGQGRSSDTGELFF
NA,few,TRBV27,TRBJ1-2,TGTGCCAGCAGTCCCTGGACGGTGGGCGGCTACACCTTC,CASSPWTVGGYTF
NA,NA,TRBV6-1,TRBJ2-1,TGTGCCAGCAGGGGGACAGGGAGCGGGGGCTATGAGCAGTTCTTC,CASRGTGSGGYEQFF
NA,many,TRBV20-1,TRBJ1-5,TGCAGTGCTAGAGATAGGAGGGGAGGGGGTCAGCCCCAGCATTTT,CSARDRRGGGQPQHF
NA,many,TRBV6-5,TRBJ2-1,TGTGCCAGCAGTTACGAGGGGTGGCACAATGAGCAGTTCTTC,CASSYEGWHNEQFF
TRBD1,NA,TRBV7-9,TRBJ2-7,TGTGCCAGCAGCTACCGGGACAGTTGTACCTCCGAGCAGTACTTC,CASSYRDSCTSEQYF